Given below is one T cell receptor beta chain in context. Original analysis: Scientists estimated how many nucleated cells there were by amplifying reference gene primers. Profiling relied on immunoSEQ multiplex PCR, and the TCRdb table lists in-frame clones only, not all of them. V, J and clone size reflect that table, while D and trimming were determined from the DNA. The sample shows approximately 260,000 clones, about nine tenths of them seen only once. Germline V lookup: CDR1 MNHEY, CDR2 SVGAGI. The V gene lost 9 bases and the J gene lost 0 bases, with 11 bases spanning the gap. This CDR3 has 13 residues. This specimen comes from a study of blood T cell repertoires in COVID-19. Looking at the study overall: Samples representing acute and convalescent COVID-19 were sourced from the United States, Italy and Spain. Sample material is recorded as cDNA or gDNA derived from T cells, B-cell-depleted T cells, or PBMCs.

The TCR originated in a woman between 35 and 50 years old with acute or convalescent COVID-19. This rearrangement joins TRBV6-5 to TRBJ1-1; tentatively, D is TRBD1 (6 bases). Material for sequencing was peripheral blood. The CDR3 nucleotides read TGTGCCAGTGCCGGGACATTGAACACTGAAGCTTTCTTT. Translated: CASAGTLNTEAFF.